One and the same sample provided the 30 T cell receptor beta chains below, sequenced in a study of T cell responses to AZD1222 COVID-19 vaccine. Generated by immunoSEQ multiplex PCR, the TCRdb table keeps only in-frame clones and is missing some. The sample has roughly 120,000 clones, around nine tenths seen once. The sequences come from peripheral blood, collected on day 0 of AZD1222 vaccination. These receptors were obtained from an adult in good health.

This rearrangement joins TRBV7-8 to TRBJ2-3, with D unresolved. Per germline, CDR1 SGHVS and CDR2 FQNEAQ. V lost 3 bases and J lost 1, with 8 bases in between. The CDR3 covers 14 residues. CDR3 sequence (DNA): TGTGCCAGCAGCTTCGGTAGGGGCACAGATACGCAGTATTTT. Protein sequence: CASSFGRGTDTQYF.

This sequence joins TRBV2 and TRBJ2-1; 10 nucleotides agree with TRBD2. The germline V gene has CDR1 SNHLY and CDR2 FYNNEI. The CDR3 is made up of 15 amino acids. V dropped 7 bases and J dropped 5; count of bases not matched to a gene: 8. CDR3 coding DNA: TGTGCCAGCACCAGGACTAGCGGTCCCGACAATGAGCAGTTCTTC. It translates to CASTRTSGPDNEQFF.

The chain joins TRBV21-1 to TRBJ1-1; whether TRBD1, the table's D call, matches the DNA was not checked. TRBV21-1 is classified as a pseudogene. The CDR3 has 16 residues. CDR3 in amino acids: CASSSKYREVGTEAFF. The DNA of the CDR3 is TGTGCCAGCAGCTCTAAATACAGGGAAGTGGGCACTGAAGCTTTCTTT.

The chain employs TRBV12-3 or TRBV12-4 and TRBJ1-2, with a weak D call TRBD1 (6 bases). There are 13 residues in the CDR3. Trimming left V 2 bases short and J 8 bases short, with 12 bases between. CDR3 region: CASSLSTGSGYTF. For the CDR3, the DNA is TGTGCCAGCAGTTTATCAACAGGGAGCGGCTACACCTTC.

The V call is TRBV19, the J call TRBJ2-2; the match to TRBD1 covers 9 bases. V was clipped by 4 bases and J by 4 bases; unmatched bases: 7. Germline V gives CDR1 LNHDA, CDR2 SQIVND (reference sequence). The CDR3 consists of 16 residues. The CDR3 loop reads CASSTPGQGITGELFF. CDR3 sequence (DNA): TGTGCCAGTAGTACGCCGGGACAGGGAATCACCGGGGAGCTGTTTTTT.

The CDR3 protein is CASSLEVENSPLHF. The CDR3 region has the DNA TGTGCCAGCAGTTTGGAGGTGGAAAATTCACCCCTCCACTTT. The J gene is TRBJ1-6, the V gene TRBV28, with D hard to call. V was shortened by 3 bases and J by 7 bases, with 10 bases between the two germline ends. Germline V gives CDR1 MDHEN, CDR2 SYDVKM. The CDR3 consists of 14 residues.

CDR3 protein: CASSLYQEGNEQFF. DNA of the CDR3: TGTGCCAGCAGCTTATACCAGGAGGGCAATGAGCAGTTCTTC. The chain combines TRBV7-2 with TRBJ2-1; TRBD2 is a possible D gene (6 bases). The CDR3 consists of 14 residues. V shed 2 bases and J shed 6 bases, with 11 bases lying between them. Germline V gene lookup returns CDR1 SGHTA and CDR2 FQGNSA.

This chain joins TRBV7-2 and TRBJ1-2; 9 bases fit TRBD1. The CDR3 is 14 amino acids. V trimming: 4 bases; J trimming: 8 bases; junction bases outside the gene matches: 8. In germline, CDR1 is SGHTA, CDR2 FQGNSA. The DNA of the CDR3 is TGTGCCAGCAGCTCCGGGACAGGGCAATACGGCTACACCTTC. Protein sequence: CASSSGTGQYGYTF.

This rearrangement joins TRBV7-3 to TRBJ1-6; 7 nucleotides line up with TRBD1. CDR3 size: 14 residues. Germline V gives CDR1 SGHTA, CDR2 FQGTGA. J was trimmed by 10 bases and V by 2 bases; bases with no gene match: 5. The CDR3 is CASSLDRVGSPLHF. CDR3 coding DNA: TGTGCCAGCAGCTTAGACAGGGTTGGGTCACCCCTCCACTTT.

CDR3 region: CASSSENNEKLFF. The DNA of the CDR3 is TGTGCCAGCAGCTCGGAAAACAATGAAAAACTGTTTTTT. This sequence joins TRBV7-9 and TRBJ1-4; D gene ambiguous. Germline CDR1 is SEHNR and CDR2 is FQNEAQ (reference sequence). Trimming left V 4 bases short and J 5 bases short, with 8 bases between. The CDR3 is 13 residues long.

The V and J genes are TRBV30 and TRBJ2-7; TRBD1 matches 8 bases. The CDR3 totals 14 residues. The V and J ends lost 5 bases and 0 bases, in that order; junction bases with no gene match: 6. Germline V gene sequence: CDR1 GTSNPN, CDR2 SVGIG (reference sequence). The CDR3, as DNA: TGTGCCTGGTCGGACAGGGATTTCTCCTACGAGCAGTACTTC. Amino acid sequence: CAWSDRDFSYEQYF.

This clone was detected only a few times. The chain uses TRBV11-2 and TRBJ2-7, with a possible D match to TRBD1 (6 bases). This CDR3 has 16 amino acids. The V gene lost 5 bases and the J gene lost 0 bases, with 17 bases spanning the gap. CDR1 and CDR2 from the germline V gene are SGHAT and FQNNGV. As DNA, the CDR3 is TGTGCCAGCAGCGACTTCAGGGGCGCCGACTCCTACGAGCAGTACTTC. It specifies CASSDFRGADSYEQYF. The full variable domain, in which reference TRBV11-2 and TRBJ2-7 provide the parts outside the CDR3, is EAGVAQSPRYKIIEKRQSVAFWCNPISGHATLYWYQQILGQGPKLLIQFQNNGVVDDSQLPKDRFSAERLKGVDSTLKIQPAKLEDSAVYLCASSDFRGADSYEQYFGPGTRLTVT.

The chain uses TRBV5-8 and TRBJ1-1; no clear D. The CDR3 has 14 amino acids. Trimming pared 0 bases from V and 3 bases from J, leaving 9 bases between. CDR1 is SGHTS, CDR2 YDEGEE, per germline. The CDR3 nucleotides read TGTGCCAGCAGCTTGGCGGGAGGAGACACTGAAGCTTTCTTT. It yields the protein CASSLAGGDTEAFF.

The V gene is TRBV21-1, the J gene TRBJ2-7; TRBD1 was called by the table and not checked on the DNA. TRBV21-1 is tagged as a pseudogene. The CDR3 has 13 amino acids. The CDR3 loop reads CASSTTGLGEQYF. CDR3 DNA sequence: TGTGCCAGCAGCACGACAGGGCTTGGCGAGCAGTACTTC.

V gene TRBV19 combines with J gene TRBJ1-5; 8 positions agree with TRBD1. Per germline, CDR1 LNHDA and CDR2 SQIVND (reference sequence). Trimming took 3 bases from V and 6 from J; bases not matched to a gene: 7. The CDR3 consists of 15 residues. In DNA form, the CDR3 reads TGTGCCAGTAGTATTCTCACAGGGGGGGGTCAGCCCCAGCATTTT. This gives the protein CASSILTGGGQPQHF.

This rearrangement joins TRBV5-1 to TRBJ2-7, with 10 bases fitting TRBD1. The germline gives CDR1 SGHRS, CDR2 YFSETQ. Trimming cost V 3 bases and J 4 bases; bases outside gene matches: 4. The CDR3 spans 14 residues. The CDR3 DNA sequence: TGCGCCAGCAGCTCGGCGGACAGGGGGTACGAGCAGTACTTC. Translating it yields CASSSADRGYEQYF.

V and J are TRBV30 and TRBJ2-1, with D possibly TRBD2 on 5 matching bases. Germline V gene sequence: CDR1 GTSNPN, CDR2 SVGIG (reference sequence). The CDR3 loop spans 16 amino acids. Trimming took off 4 bases at V and 3 bases at J, with 19 bases between the two ends. Here the CDR3 DNA reads TGTGCCTGGACCTTCACTGGGCGGGTAGGCTACAATGAGCAGTTCTTC. It specifies CAWTFTGRVGYNEQFF.

The rearrangement joins TRBV30 to TRBJ2-7; 7 nucleotides line up with TRBD1. Germline V CDR1 and CDR2: GTSNPN, SVGIG (reference sequence). Trimming took 1 base from V and 7 from J; bases not matched to a gene: 13. The CDR3 sequence is 15 residues long. The CDR3 DNA is TGTGCCTGGAGTGGAAGGACAGGCGTATACGGTGAGCAGTACTTC. Its translation is CAWSGRTGVYGEQYF.

The V call is TRBV7-9, the J call TRBJ2-5, with D unclear. CDR3 length: 15 residues. In germline, CDR1 is SEHNR, CDR2 FQNEAQ (reference sequence). Deletions cut 4 bases from V and 1 base from J, with 13 bases between. The CDR3 DNA reads as TGTGCCAGCAGCTCAGCCCTAAGCGCCCAAGAGACCCAGTACTTC. Translated: CASSSALSAQETQYF.

The chain has TRBV16 and TRBJ1-2; D remains unclear. The V end was cut by 1 base, the J end by 8 bases, with 8 bases between. From germline, CDR1 is KGHSY and CDR2 FQNENV. This CDR3 spans 12 amino acids. The CDR3 reads CASSQYASGYTF. As DNA, the CDR3 is TGTGCCAGCAGCCAATACGCCTCCGGCTACACCTTC.

This sequence joins TRBV5-1 and TRBJ1-4; 7 nucleotides agree with TRBD1. Germline CDR1 and CDR2: SGHRS and YFSETQ. The CDR3 runs 13 residues. V was clipped by 4 bases and J by 12 bases; unmatched bases: 9. The CDR3 reads CASSTGQPAELFF. CDR3 sequence (DNA): TGCGCCAGCAGCACGGGACAGCCGGCGGAACTGTTTTTT.

CDR3 in amino acids: CASSSPSRAFRSYEQYF. As DNA, the CDR3 is TGTGCCAGCAGTTCCCCATCCCGGGCCTTCCGCTCCTACGAGCAGTACTTC. The rearrangement links TRBV27 to TRBJ2-7; D ambiguous. Deletions cut 4 bases from V and 0 bases from J, with 19 bases between. The CDR3 consists of 17 residues. CDR1 and CDR2 (germline): MNHEY, SMNVEV (reference sequence).

The J gene is TRBJ1-6, the V gene TRBV27, with D possibly matching TRBD1 (5 bases). CDR3 length: 16 residues. CDR1 and CDR2 from the germline V gene are MNHEY and SMNVEV (reference sequence). Trimming removed 5 bases at V and 0 bases at J, with 11 bases between. The CDR3 spells CASSRGSSSYNSPLHF. The CDR3 DNA follows: TGTGCCAGCAGTCGGGGGTCTAGCTCCTATAATTCACCCCTCCACTTT.

This clone was seen a single time. V usage is TRBV6-2 or TRBV6-3 and J usage is TRBJ2-3; TRBD2 aligns across 9 bases. The CDR3 has 16 amino acids. Unmatched junction bases numbered 5, after V lost 2 bases and J lost 2 bases. Looked up from germline, CDR1 is MNHEY and CDR2 is SVGEGT. Here the CDR3 reads CASSYRAGGTTDTQYF. The CDR3 DNA follows: TGTGCCAGCAGTTACCGTGCGGGGGGGACCACAGATACGCAGTATTTT.

The chain is built from TRBV7-2 and TRBJ2-3, with TRBD2 identical over 11 bases. Unmatched junction bases numbered 7, after V lost 5 bases and J lost 0 bases. Germline V gene sequence: CDR1 SGHTA, CDR2 FQGNSA. This CDR3 comprises 17 residues. CDR3 nucleotide sequence: TGTGCCAGCAGCCCCGGGACTAGCGGAACTAGCACAGATACGCAGTATTTT. Amino acids: CASSPGTSGTSTDTQYF.

The V gene is TRBV9, the J gene TRBJ1-6; the match to TRBD1 covers 11 bases. Germline CDR1 SGDLS, CDR2 YYNGEE. After removal of 1 base from V and 9 bases from J, the junction contained 6 bases not matched to a gene. The CDR3 is 16 residues long. This CDR3 reads CASSVSGQGAVSPLHF. CDR3 sequence (DNA): TGTGCCAGCAGCGTATCTGGACAGGGGGCAGTTTCACCCCTCCACTTT. Based on the CDR3 plus reference TRBV9 and TRBJ1-6, the full variable domain is DSGVTQTPKHLITATGQRVTLRCSPRSGDLSVYWYQQSLDQGLQFLIQYYNGEERAKGNILERFSAQQFPDLHSELNLSSLELGDSALYFCASSVSGQGAVSPLHFGNGTRLTVT.

The rearrangement joins TRBV5-1 to TRBJ1-1, with D unresolved. The CDR3 contains 14 residues. The ends were cut back, 3 bases at V and 1 base at J, with 10 bases in the middle. Germline CDR1 reads SGHRS; CDR2 reads YFSETQ. The CDR3 region is CASSSTPGNTEAFF. CDR3 DNA: TGCGCCAGCAGCTCAACCCCTGGGAACACTGAAGCTTTCTTT. Together with reference TRBV5-1 and TRBJ1-1, the CDR3 gives the full variable domain: KAGVTQTPRYLIKTRGQQVTLSCSPISGHRSVSWYQQTPGQGLQFLFEYFSETQRNKGNFPGRFSGRQFSNSRSEMNVSTLELGDSALYLCASSSTPGNTEAFFGQGTRLTVV.

This clone was picked up one time. V is TRBV19 and J is TRBJ2-1; 14 positions agree with TRBD2. Germline V CDR1 and CDR2: LNHDA, SQIVND (reference sequence). This CDR3 spans 16 amino acids. Trimming removed 5 bases from V and 10 bases from J; junction bases left unmatched: 10. The CDR3 protein is CASSPMGTSGSGEQFF. In nucleotides, the CDR3 is TGTGCCAGTAGTCCAATGGGGACTAGCGGGAGTGGGGAGCAGTTCTTC.

This chain links TRBV15 with TRBJ2-1, with TRBD2 as a possible D gene (6 bases). Germline-derived CDR1 and CDR2 are LNHNV and YYDKDF (reference sequence). Deletions cut 3 bases from V and 5 bases from J, with 20 bases between. The CDR3 is made up of 17 amino acids. CDR3: CATSRVTGTALHNEQFF. CDR3 in DNA: TGTGCCACCAGCAGGGTGACCGGGACTGCCCTCCACAATGAGCAGTTCTTC.

The chain joins TRBV10-3 to TRBJ2-1, with D perhaps given as TRBD1 or TRBD2 (5 bases each). V lost 7 bases and J lost 5, with 30 bases in between. Germline assignment: CDR1 ENHRY and CDR2 SYGVKD. CDR3 size: 19 residues. CDR3 DNA: TGTGCCATCAATGAACAATGGGGCGGGCCAGCACTACCGGACAATGAGCAGTTCTTC. Translated: CAINEQWGGPALPDNEQFF.